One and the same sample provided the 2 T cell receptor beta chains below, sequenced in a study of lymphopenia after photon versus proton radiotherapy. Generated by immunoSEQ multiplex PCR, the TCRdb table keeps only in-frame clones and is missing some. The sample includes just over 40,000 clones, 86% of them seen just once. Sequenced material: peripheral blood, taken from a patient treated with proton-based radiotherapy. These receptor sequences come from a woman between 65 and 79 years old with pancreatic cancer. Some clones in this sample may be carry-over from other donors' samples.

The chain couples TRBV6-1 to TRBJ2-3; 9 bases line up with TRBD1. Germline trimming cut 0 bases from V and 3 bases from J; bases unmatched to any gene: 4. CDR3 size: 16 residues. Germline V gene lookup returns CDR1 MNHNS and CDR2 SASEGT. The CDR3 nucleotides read TGTGCCAGCAGTGAAGCTTATGGGACAGGGACAGATACGCAGTATTTT. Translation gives CASSEAYGTGTDTQYF.

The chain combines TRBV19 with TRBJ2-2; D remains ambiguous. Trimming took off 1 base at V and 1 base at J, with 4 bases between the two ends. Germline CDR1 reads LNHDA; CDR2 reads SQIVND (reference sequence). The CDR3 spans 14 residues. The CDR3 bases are TGTGCCAGTAGTATAGGGCAGAACACCGGGGAGCTGTTTTTT. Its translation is CASSIGQNTGELFF.